Following are 4 T cell receptor beta chains from one sample sequenced in a study of blood T cells in healthy people across ages. A second roughly 6 to 12 cycle PCR used barcoded and J-beta primers. TCRdb re-derived calls from the 5' RACE reads in MiXCR, one entry per CDR3 protein. The sample carries more than 900,000 distinct CDR3 sequences, 29% recorded once. This sample was shared with a second study, whose subject was T cells of mothers and their children.

The sequencing input was blood. The receptors were sampled from a woman aged 40 to 50 in good health.

J is TRBJ1-2 and V is TRBV27; TRBD1 is a possible D gene (6 bases). V was trimmed by 6 bases and J by 7 bases, leaving 15 bases between them. Germline assignment: CDR1 MNHEY and CDR2 SMNVEV (reference sequence). CDR3 length equals 13 residues. CDR3 protein: CASRDRRGAGYTF. Here the CDR3 DNA reads TGTGCCAGCAGAGACAGGAGGGGCGCTGGCTACACCTTC.

This clonotype has ten or more counts. The CDR3 nucleotides are TGCGCCAGCAGAAACAGGAATTCCTACGAGCAGTACTTC. It is translated as CASRNRNSYEQYF. J is TRBJ2-7 and V is TRBV5-1; TRBD1 is a possible D gene (5 bases). V was cut by 5 bases and J by 1 base, with 10 bases left in between. The CDR3 is made up of 13 amino acids. Looked up from germline, CDR1 is SGHRS and CDR2 is YFSETQ.

This clonotype came up many times. This chain connects TRBV12-3 or TRBV12-4 to TRBJ2-4; no clear D. V lost 3 bases, J lost 0 bases, and 9 bases lay in between. The CDR3 length is 15 residues. The CDR3 sequence: CASSFDALAKNIQYF. DNA of the CDR3: TGTGCCAGCAGTTTCGACGCATTAGCCAAAAACATTCAGTACTTC.

In regard to this clonotype: A single base separates this from a much larger clone, so it may be a read error. This rearrangement joins TRBV28 to TRBJ2-1; 10 bases line up with TRBD1. Germline CDR1 and CDR2: MDHEN and SYDVKM. The CDR3 covers 16 residues. V was pared by 6 bases and J by 6 bases, with 11 bases of the junction left unmatched. CDR3 coding DNA: TGTGCCAGCAGATCAATTGGGACAGGGGCCCGCAATGAGCAGTTCTTC. Protein: CASRSIGTGARNEQFF.